This section outlines one T cell receptor beta chain sequence together with its context. This CDR3 region has 13 residues. Germline V gene sequence: CDR1 MNHEY, CDR2 SVGAGI. Trimming pared 6 bases from V and 0 bases from J, leaving 8 bases between. The data were taken from a study of blood T cell repertoires in COVID-19. In the study overall: Whether acute or convalescent, the COVID-19 samples came from the United States, Italy and Spain.

The protocol was immunoSEQ multiplex PCR, while the TCRdb copy is restricted to in-frame clones and leaves out a portion. The sample has hundreds of thousands of clones; 80% to 90% are singletons. Sequencing was performed on PBMCs or T cells enriched from blood (not recorded which). This sequence was found in a man aged 25-45 years who had recovered from COVID-19. The chain recombines TRBV6-5 with TRBJ1-1, with unresolved D. The CDR3 sequence: CASRTDMNTEAFF. The CDR3 bases are TGTGCCAGCAGAACCGACATGAACACTGAAGCTTTCTTT.